This record covers a single TCR beta chain. The sample is drawn from a study of cytomegalovirus exposure and HLA in healthy donors. Clones were sequenced by immunoSEQ multiplex PCR, and TCRdb holds only the in-frame ones, with some missing. The data show a few hundred thousand clones, roughly 84% seen once. CDR1 and CDR2 from the germline V gene are GTSNPN and SVGIG (reference sequence). The length of the CDR3 is 12 residues. V lost 6 bases to trimming and J lost 3 bases, with 11 bases between them. This TCR came from a woman aged 25 to 39 in good health and CMV-seropositive. The source material was PBMCs. The rearrangement joins TRBV30 to TRBJ1-2, with D maybe TRBD1 (5 bases). The CDR3 region has the DNA TGTGCCTGCCAGGGAGTCGACTATGGCTACACCTTC. Residues: CACQGVDYGYTF.